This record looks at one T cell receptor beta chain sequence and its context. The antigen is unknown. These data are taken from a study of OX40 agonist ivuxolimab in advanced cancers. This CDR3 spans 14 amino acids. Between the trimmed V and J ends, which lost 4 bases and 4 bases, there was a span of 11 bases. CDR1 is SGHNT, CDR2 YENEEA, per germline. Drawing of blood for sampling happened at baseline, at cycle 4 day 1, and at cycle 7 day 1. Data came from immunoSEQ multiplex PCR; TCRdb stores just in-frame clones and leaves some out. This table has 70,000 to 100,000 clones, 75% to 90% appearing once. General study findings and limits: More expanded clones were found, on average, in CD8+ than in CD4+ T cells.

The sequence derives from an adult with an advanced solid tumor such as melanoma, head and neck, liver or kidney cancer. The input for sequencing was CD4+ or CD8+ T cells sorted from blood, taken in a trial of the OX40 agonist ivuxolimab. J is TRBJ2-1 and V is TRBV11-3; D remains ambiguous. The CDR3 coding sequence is TGTGCCAGCAGCTCCCGAGCCTCTTACAATGAGCAGTTCTTC. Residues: CASSSRASYNEQFF.